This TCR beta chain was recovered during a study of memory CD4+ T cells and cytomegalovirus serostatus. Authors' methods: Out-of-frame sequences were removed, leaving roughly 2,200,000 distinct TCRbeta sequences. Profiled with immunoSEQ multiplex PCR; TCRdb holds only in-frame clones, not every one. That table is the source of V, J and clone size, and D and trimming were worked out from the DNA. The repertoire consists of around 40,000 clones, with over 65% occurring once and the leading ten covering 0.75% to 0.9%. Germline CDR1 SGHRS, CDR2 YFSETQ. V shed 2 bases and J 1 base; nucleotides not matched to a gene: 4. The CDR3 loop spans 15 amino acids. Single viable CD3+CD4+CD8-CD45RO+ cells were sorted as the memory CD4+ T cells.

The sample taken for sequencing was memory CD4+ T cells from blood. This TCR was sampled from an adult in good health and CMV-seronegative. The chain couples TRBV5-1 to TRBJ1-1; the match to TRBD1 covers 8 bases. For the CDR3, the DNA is TGCGCCAGCAGCTTTCAGGGGGCCTGGAACACTGAAGCTTTCTTT. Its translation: CASSFQGAWNTEAFF.